Listed below are T cell receptor beta chains from one sample, sequenced in a study of T cells after yellow fever vaccination. TCRdb itself ran the 5' RACE reads through MiXCR, one entry per CDR3 protein. The sample consists of tens of thousands of distinct CDR3 sequences, 4% to 5.5% of them appearing once. Here the sequenced sample was PBMCs, either bulk or a sorted T-cell subset (CD4+, CD8+, memory, or dextramer-sorted; not recorded which), taken on the day of the yellow fever booster vaccination. The source of these receptors is a man aged 18-30 years who received the YFV17D yellow fever vaccine. Each CDR3 is given with its conserved first and last residue. A D gene is named only where the DNA matches it firmly. For some rows the clone size is stated as once, few or many, or as a class when expanded; others skip it.

clone_size j_call d_call v_call cdr3_nt cdr3_aa
many TRBJ2-3 TRBD2 TRBV24-1 TGTGCCACCAGTGATTTGGGACTAGCGGGGGCGGATACGCAGTATTTT CATSDLGLAGADTQYF
many TRBJ2-5 TRBD1 TRBV4-1 TGCGCCAGCAGCCAAGGCCCCGAGACAGGGGGAGAGACCCAGTACTTC CASSQGPETGGETQYF
NA TRBJ1-6 TRBD1 TRBV5-6 TGTGCCAGCGGCGACAGGGGGTATAATTCACCCCTCCACTTT CASGDRGYNSPLHF
NA TRBJ2-1 NA TRBV7-2 TGTGCCAGCAGCCGCACGGACGGTAGGAATGAGCAGTTCTTC CASSRTDGRNEQFF
many TRBJ2-5 NA TRBV5-6 TGTGCCAGCAGCCCAATGGCGGGAAGAGAGACCCAGTACTTC CASSPMAGRETQYF
many TRBJ2-5 NA TRBV15 TGTGCCACCAGCAGAGATGTAGGGTACCAAGAGACCCAGTACTTC CATSRDVGYQETQYF
few TRBJ2-1 TRBD1 TRBV6-1 TGTGCCAGCAGGGGGGCGGGACAGGATCATTATGAGCAGTTCTTC CASRGAGQDHYEQFF
NA TRBJ2-1 TRBD1 TRBV24-1 TGTGCCACCAGTGAACCCGGGACAGGGTCCCATGAGCAGTTCTTC CATSEPGTGSHEQFF
many TRBJ2-3 NA TRBV18 TGTGCCAGCTCACCGGGTAGTCAGGGAACAGATACGCAGTATTTT CASSPGSQGTDTQYF
many TRBJ2-5 NA TRBV3-1 TGTGCCAGCAGCCAAGTCGAGACCCAGTACTTC CASSQVETQYF
many TRBJ2-4 TRBD1 TRBV7-3 TGTGCCAGGGGAGAGGGACAGGGGGCGGGGAACATTCAGTACTTC CARGEGQGAGNIQYF
many TRBJ2-4 TRBD1 TRBV28 TGTGCCAGCAGCCCCCGTCCCGGGACAGGGTCGGGCAAAAACATTCAGTACTTC CASSPRPGTGSGKNIQYF
many TRBJ2-3 TRBD1 TRBV6-5 TGTGCCAGCAGTAGGACAGGGGTGCTACGCACAGATACGCAGTATTTT CASSRTGVLRTDTQYF
many TRBJ1-1 TRBD1 TRBV20-1 TGCAGTGCAAAACCGGGACAGGGCGGCACTGAAGCTTTCTTT CSAKPGQGGTEAFF
many TRBJ2-7 NA TRBV27 TGTGCCAGCAGCAGCTCCTACGAGCAGTACTTC CASSSSYEQYF
many TRBJ1-1 TRBD1 TRBV20-1 TGCAGTGCTACACCTTATAACAGGGGGAACACTGAAGCTTTCTTT CSATPYNRGNTEAFF
many TRBJ2-5 NA TRBV5-4 TGTGCCAGCAGCTTACCGGGGGCCCAAGAGACCCAGTACTTC CASSLPGAQETQYF
many TRBJ2-1 NA TRBV6-5 TGTGCCAGCAGTTACCAAGGTAGCCGGGAGCAGTTCTTC CASSYQGSREQFF
many TRBJ2-1 NA TRBV24-1 TGTGCCACCAGTGATTTGCACGGGGTTAGGGATGAGCAGTTCTTC CATSDLHGVRDEQFF
many TRBJ2-1 NA TRBV27 TGTGCCAGCAGTGGGGCCCGGCGGGGCTCCTACAATGAGCAGTTCTTC CASSGARRGSYNEQFF
few TRBJ1-6 NA TRBV19 TGTGCCAGTAACCGAGCCTATAATTCACCCCTCCACTTT CASNRAYNSPLHF
many TRBJ2-3 TRBD2 TRBV5-4 TGTGCCAGCAGCTTGTCGGGGGGTACAGATACGCAGTATTTT CASSLSGGTDTQYF
NA TRBJ2-3 NA TRBV7-2 TGTGCCAGCAGCGCAAGTGGGGGTCTCGGAGGGGGGAGCACAGATACGCAGTATTTT CASSASGGLGGGSTDTQYF
many TRBJ2-3 TRBD2 TRBV5-4 TGTGCCAGCAGCTTGGCCAACGGTCTAGCGGGTGGCACAGATACGCAGTATTTT CASSLANGLAGGTDTQYF
many TRBJ2-4 NA TRBV5-1 TGCGCCAGCAGCCTGGGCGCCTCGGCCAAAAACATTCAGTACTTC CASSLGASAKNIQYF
many TRBJ2-2 NA TRBV10-2 TGCGCCAGCAGTGAGTCTCGGTCGGGGTTTGGCGGGGAGCTGTTTTTT CASSESRSGFGGELFF
many TRBJ2-1 NA TRBV5-1 TGCGCCAGCAGCTTGGTCTCGGGGACGTACAATGAGCAGTTCTTC CASSLVSGTYNEQFF
many TRBJ1-5 NA TRBV9 TGTGCCAGCAGCGCGTTCGGCAATCAGCCCCAGCATTTT CASSAFGNQPQHF
many TRBJ1-2 NA TRBV9 TGTGCCAGCAGCAGCACCACAAGGGACGGCTACACCTTC CASSSTTRDGYTF
large TRBJ2-3 NA TRBV25-1 TGTGCCAGCACATCAGGGGCTGGCACAGATACGCAGTATTTT CASTSGAGTDTQYF
many TRBJ2-3 NA TRBV20-1 TGCAGTGCTAGAAAGTCACATACGCAGTATTTT CSARKSHTQYF
NA TRBJ1-1 NA TRBV11-2 TGTGCCAGCAGCTTAGACCGCCACGGTGAAGCTTTCTTT CASSLDRHGEAFF
many TRBJ1-1 TRBD1 TRBV12-3/TRBV12-4 TGTGCCAGCACCGGGACAGGGTATGCTTTCTTT CASTGTGYAFF